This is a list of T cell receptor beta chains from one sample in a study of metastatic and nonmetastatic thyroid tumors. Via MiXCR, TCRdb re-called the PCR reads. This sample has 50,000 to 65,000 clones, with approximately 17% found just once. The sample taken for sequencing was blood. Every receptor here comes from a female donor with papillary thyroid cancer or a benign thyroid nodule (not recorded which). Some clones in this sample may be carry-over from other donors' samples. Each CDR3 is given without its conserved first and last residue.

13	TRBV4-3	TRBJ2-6	ASSQVGVGANVLT
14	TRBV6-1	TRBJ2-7	ASSESPRQGTYEQY
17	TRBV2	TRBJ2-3	ASSELGRLGGGLTDTQY
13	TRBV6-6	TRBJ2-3	ASSYGEGHTDTQY
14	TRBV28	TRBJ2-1	ASRRTSGSPYNEQF
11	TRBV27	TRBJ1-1	ASSWGQNTEAF
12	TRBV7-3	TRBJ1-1	ASSLGAGGTEAF
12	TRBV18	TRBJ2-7	ASSPQGPRAEQY
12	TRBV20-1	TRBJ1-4	SASKQGSSEKLF
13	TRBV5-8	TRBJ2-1	ASSTGWGSYNEQF
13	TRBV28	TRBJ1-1	ASSLRGRGGTEAF
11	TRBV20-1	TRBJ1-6	SARTGSNSPLH
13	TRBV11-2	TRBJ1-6	ASSLVRHKNSPLH
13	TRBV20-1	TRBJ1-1	SARPQGKMNTEAF
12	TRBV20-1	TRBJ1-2	SASGDLLNYGYT
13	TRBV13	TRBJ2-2	ASSLCPGGAGELF